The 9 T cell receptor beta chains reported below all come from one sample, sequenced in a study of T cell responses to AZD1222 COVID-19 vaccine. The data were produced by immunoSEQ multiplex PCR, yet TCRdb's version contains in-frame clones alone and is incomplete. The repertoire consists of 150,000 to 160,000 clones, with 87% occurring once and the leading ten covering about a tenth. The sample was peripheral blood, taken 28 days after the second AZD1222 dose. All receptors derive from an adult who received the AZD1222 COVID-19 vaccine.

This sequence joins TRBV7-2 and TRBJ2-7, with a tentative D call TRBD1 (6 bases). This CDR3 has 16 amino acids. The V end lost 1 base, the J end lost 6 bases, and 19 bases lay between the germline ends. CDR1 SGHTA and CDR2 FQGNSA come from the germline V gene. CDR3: CASSLVSRTAILEQYF. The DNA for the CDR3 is TGTGCCAGCAGCTTAGTCTCCCGGACAGCTATCCTCGAGCAGTACTTC.

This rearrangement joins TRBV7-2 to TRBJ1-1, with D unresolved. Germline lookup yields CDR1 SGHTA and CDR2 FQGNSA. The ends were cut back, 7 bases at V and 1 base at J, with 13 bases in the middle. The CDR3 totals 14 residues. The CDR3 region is CASTTLGTNTEAFF. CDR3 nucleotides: TGTGCCAGCACGACCCTGGGAACGAACACTGAAGCTTTCTTT.

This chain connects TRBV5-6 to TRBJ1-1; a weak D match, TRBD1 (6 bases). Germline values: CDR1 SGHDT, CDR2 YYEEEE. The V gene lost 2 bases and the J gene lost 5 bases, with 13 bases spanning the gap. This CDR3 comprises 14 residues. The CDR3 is CASSFTGWKTEAFF. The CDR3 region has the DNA TGTGCCAGCAGCTTCACAGGGTGGAAAACTGAAGCTTTCTTT.

The CDR3 here is CASSQERDRVIHNEQFF. CDR3 nucleotide sequence: TGTGCCAGCAGCCAGGAAAGGGACAGGGTAATTCACAATGAGCAGTTCTTC. The gene calls are TRBV14 and TRBJ2-1; TRBD1 matches 9 bases. CDR3 length: 17 amino acids. Unmatched junction bases numbered 11, after V lost 3 bases and J lost 5 bases. CDR1 is SGHDN and CDR2 is FVKESK in the germline V gene.

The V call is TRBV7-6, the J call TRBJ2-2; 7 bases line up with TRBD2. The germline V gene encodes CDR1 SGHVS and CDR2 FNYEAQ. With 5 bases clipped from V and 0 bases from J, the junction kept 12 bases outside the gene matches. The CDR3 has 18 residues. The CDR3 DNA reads TGTGCCAGCAGCCCGAGGGGTCACGGGACTACGAACACCGGGGAGCTGTTTTTT. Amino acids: CASSPRGHGTTNTGELFF.

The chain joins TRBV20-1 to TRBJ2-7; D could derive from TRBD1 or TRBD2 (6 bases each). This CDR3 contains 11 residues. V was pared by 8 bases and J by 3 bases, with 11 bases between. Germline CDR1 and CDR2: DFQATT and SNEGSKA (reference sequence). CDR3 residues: CSQQGLYEQYF. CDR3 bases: TGCAGTCAACAGGGACTCTACGAGCAGTACTTC.

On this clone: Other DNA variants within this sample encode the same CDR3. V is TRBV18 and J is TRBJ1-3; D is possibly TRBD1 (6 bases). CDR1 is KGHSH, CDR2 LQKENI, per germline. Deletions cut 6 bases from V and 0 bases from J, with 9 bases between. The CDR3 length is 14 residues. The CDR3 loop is CASSQDSSGNTIYF. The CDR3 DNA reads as TGTGCCAGCTCGCAGGACAGCTCTGGAAACACCATATATTTT.

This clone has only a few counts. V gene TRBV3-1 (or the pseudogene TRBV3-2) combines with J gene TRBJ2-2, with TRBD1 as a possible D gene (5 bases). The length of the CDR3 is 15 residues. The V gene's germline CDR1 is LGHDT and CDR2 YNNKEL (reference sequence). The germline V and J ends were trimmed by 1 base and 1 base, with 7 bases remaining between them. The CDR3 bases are TGTGCCAGCAGCCAAGCAACAGGGAACACCGGGGAGCTGTTTTTT. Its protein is CASSQATGNTGELFF.

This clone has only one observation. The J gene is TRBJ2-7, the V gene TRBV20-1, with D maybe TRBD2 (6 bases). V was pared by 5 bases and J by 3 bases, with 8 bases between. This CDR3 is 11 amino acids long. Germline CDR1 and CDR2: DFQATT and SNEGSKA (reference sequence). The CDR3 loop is CSAQEGYEQYF. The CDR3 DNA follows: TGCAGTGCTCAGGAGGGCTACGAGCAGTACTTC.